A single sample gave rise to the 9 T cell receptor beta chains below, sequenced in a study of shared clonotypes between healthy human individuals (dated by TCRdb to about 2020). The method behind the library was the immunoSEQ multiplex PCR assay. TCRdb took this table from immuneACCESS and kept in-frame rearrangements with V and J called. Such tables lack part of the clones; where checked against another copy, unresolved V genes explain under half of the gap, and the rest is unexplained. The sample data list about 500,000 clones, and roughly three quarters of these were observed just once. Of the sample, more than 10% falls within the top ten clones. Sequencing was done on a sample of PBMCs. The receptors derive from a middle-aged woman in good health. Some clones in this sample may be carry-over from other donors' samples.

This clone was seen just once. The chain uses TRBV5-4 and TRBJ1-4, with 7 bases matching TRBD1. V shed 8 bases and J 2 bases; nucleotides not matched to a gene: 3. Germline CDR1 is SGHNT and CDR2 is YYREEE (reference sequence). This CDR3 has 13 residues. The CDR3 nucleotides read TGTGCCAGTTCGACAGGGACTAATGAAAAACTGTTTTTT. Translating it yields CASSTGTNEKLFF.

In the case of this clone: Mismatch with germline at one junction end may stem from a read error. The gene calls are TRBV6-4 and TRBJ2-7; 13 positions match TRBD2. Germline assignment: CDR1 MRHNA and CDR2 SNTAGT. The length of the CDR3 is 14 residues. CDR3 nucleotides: TGTGCCATCAGTGAGACTAGCGGGAGGTACGAGCAGTACTTC. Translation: CAISETSGRYEQYF.

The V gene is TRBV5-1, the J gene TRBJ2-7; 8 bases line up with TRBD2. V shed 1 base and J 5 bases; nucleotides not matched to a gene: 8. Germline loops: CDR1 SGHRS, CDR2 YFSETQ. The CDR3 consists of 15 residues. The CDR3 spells CASSLTPGGANEQYF. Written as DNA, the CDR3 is TGCGCCAGCAGCTTGACTCCCGGGGGGGCCAACGAGCAGTACTTC.

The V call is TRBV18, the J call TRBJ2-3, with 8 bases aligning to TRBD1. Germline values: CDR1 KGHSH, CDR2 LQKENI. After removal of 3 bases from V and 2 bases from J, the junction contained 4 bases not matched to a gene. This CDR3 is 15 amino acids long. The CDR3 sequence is CASSPRTGTTDTQYF. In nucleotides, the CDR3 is TGTGCCAGCTCACCTAGGACAGGGACCACAGATACGCAGTATTTT.

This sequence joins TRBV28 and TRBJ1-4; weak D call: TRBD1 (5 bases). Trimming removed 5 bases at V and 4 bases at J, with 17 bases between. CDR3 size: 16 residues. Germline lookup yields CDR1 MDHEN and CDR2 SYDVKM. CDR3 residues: CASSPTQGQLNEKLFF. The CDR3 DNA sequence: TGTGCCAGCAGTCCAACCCAAGGACAACTTAATGAAAAACTGTTTTTT. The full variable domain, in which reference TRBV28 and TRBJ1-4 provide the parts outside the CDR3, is DVKVTQSSRYLVKRTGEKVFLECVQDMDHENMFWYRQDPGLGLRLIYFSYDVKMKEKGDIPEGYSVSREKKERFSLILESASTNQTSMYLCASSPTQGQLNEKLFFGSGTQLSVL.

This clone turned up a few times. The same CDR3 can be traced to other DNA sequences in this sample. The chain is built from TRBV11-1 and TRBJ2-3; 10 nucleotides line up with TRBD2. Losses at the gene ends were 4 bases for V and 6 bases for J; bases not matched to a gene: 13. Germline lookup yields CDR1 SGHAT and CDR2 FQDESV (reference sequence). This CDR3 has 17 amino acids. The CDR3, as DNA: TGTGCCAGCAGCTCTCAAGCTAGCGGGAGCGTCCCCGATACGCAGTATTTT. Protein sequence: CASSSQASGSVPDTQYF.

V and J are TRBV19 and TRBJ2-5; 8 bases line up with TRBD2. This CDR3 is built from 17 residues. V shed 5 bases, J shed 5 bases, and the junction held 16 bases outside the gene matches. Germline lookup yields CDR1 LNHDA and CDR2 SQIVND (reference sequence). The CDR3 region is CASSPAGAGERGETQYF. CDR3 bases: TGTGCCAGTAGTCCAGCGGGGGCCGGGGAGAGGGGCGAGACCCAGTACTTC.

The CDR3 nucleotides read TGTGCCAGCAGCCCAGACCGCTCAGTTGTCTCCTACAATGAGCAGTTCTTC. It encodes CASSPDRSVVSYNEQFF. The rearrangement uses TRBV9 and TRBJ2-1; D not resolved. With 4 bases removed from V and 0 bases from J, the gap between germline ends came to 17 bases. The CDR3 spans 17 residues. Germline V gene sequence: CDR1 SGDLS, CDR2 YYNGEE.

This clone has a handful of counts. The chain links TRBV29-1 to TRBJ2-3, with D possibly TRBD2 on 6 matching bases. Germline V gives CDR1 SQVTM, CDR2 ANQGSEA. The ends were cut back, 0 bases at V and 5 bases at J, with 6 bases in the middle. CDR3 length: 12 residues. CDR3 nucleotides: TGCAGCGTTGAAGAGGGGGGAGATACGCAGTATTTT. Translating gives CSVEEGGDTQYF.